This T cell receptor (beta chain) came from a study of T cells in Graves' hyperthyroidism and ophthalmopathy. Graves' hyperthyroidism qualified as stable when ophthalmopathy did not progress within 18 months. Diagnostic assessment was based on clinical symptoms, serum thyroxine and TRAb, thyroid ultrasound and orbital computed tomography. Overall study results and limits: Stable hyperthyroidism and ophthalmopathy were separated using 13 V-J signatures.

TCR beta CDR3 regions were amplified from RNA. With the HTBI primer set, the TCR CDR3 went through a first round of RT-PCR. TCRdb reanalysed the multiplex PCR reads using MiXCR and keeps one entry per CDR3 protein. The sample lists around 500,000 distinct CDR3 sequences, under 15% occurring once. CDR1 and CDR2 from the germline V gene are LNHDA and SQIVND (reference sequence). The CDR3 loop spans 15 amino acids. The V and J ends lost 5 bases and 4 bases respectively, with 18 bases between them. This clonotype was counted ten times or more. What it recognizes is unknown. The specimen sequenced was blood. The V call is TRBV19, the J call TRBJ2-7; perhaps TRBD2 as D (6 bases). The TCR sequence derives from a young woman with Graves' hyperthyroidism. The CDR3 DNA is TGTGCCAGTAGTTCCTCGGGAGATCCAAGTTACGAGCAGTACGTC. It codes for CASSSSGDPSYEQYV.